These 30 T cell receptor beta chains came from one sample sequenced in a study of cytotoxic CD8 clonotypes in ibrutinib-treated CLL. Sequencing used immunoSEQ multiplex PCR; TCRdb keeps in-frame clones, though not all of them. The table lists around 330,000 clones, approximately 67% of them singletons. Sequencing was performed on PBMCs, taken after 36 months of ibrutinib treatment. The receptors come from a human donor with chronic lymphocytic leukemia.

This clone showed up just a few times. This sequence joins TRBV5-1 and TRBJ1-6; 7 bases map to TRBD1. The germline CDR1 and CDR2 sequences are SGHRS and YFSETQ. V lost 1 base, J lost 10 bases, and 8 bases stayed unmatched. The CDR3 loop spans 15 amino acids. The CDR3 DNA reads as TGCGCCAGCAGCTTGACACCCACAGGGGACTCACCCCTCCACTTT. As protein: CASSLTPTGDSPLHF. Together with reference TRBV5-1 and TRBJ1-6, the CDR3 gives the full variable domain: KAGVTQTPRYLIKTRGQQVTLSCSPISGHRSVSWYQQTPGQGLQFLFEYFSETQRNKGNFPGRFSGRQFSNSRSEMNVSTLELGDSALYLCASSLTPTGDSPLHFGNGTRLTVT.

V is TRBV28 and J is TRBJ1-2; 8 bases are shared with TRBD1. The V gene's germline CDR1 is MDHEN and CDR2 SYDVKM. This CDR3 contains 15 residues. The V segment lost 4 bases and the J segment 2 bases; nucleotides outside the gene matches: 6. The CDR3 is CASSWTGRQNYGYTF. In DNA, the CDR3 is TGTGCCAGCAGTTGGACAGGGCGTCAGAACTATGGCTACACCTTC.

The chain has TRBV2 and TRBJ2-7; the D gene is possibly TRBD2 (5 bases). V was cut by 7 bases and J by 7 bases, with 14 bases left in between. This CDR3 comprises 12 residues. From germline, CDR1 is SNHLY and CDR2 FYNNEI. CDR3: CASIGGRREQYF. CDR3 sequence (DNA): TGTGCCAGCATCGGTGGTCGGAGGGAGCAGTACTTC. The whole variable domain, remainder taken from reference TRBV2 and TRBJ2-7, is EPEVTQTPSHQVTQMGQEVILRCVPISNHLYFYWYRQILGQKVEFLVSFYNNEISEKSEIFDDQFSVERPDGSNFTLKIRSTKLEDSAMYFCASIGGRREQYFGPGTRLTVT.

The chain combines TRBV7-6 with TRBJ2-6; the D is unclear. Trimming removed 1 base at V and 1 base at J, with 5 bases between. Germline V gene sequence: CDR1 SGHVS, CDR2 FNYEAQ. The CDR3 is 15 residues long. CDR3 bases: TGTGCCAGCAGCTTAGGAGTTTCTGGGGCCAACGTCCTGACTTTC. Translation gives CASSLGVSGANVLTF.

V gene TRBV7-2 combines with J gene TRBJ1-2; TRBD1 aligns across 7 bases. With 2 bases clipped from V and 5 bases from J, the junction kept 11 bases outside the gene matches. CDR1 and CDR2 from the germline V gene are SGHTA and FQGNSA. This CDR3 has 16 residues. The CDR3 coding sequence is TGTGCCAGCAGCTTACTTGAGGGGAGGGGGCGGTATGGCTACACCTTC. This translates into CASSLLEGRGRYGYTF.

This clone came up a few times. This sequence joins TRBV6-5 and TRBJ1-6, with D maybe TRBD1 (5 bases). Germline assignment: CDR1 MNHEY and CDR2 SVGAGI. Trimming left V 6 bases short and J 13 bases short, with 22 bases between. The CDR3 spans 15 residues. This CDR3 reads CASRAGGTAGRPLHF. The CDR3 DNA reads TGTGCCAGCAGAGCCGGGGGGACGGCGGGCAGGCCCCTCCACTTT.

This clone was seen more than once but under ten times. The chain couples TRBV4-1 to TRBJ1-2; D possibly corresponds to TRBD1 (5 bases). This CDR3 spans 13 amino acids. Trimming took off 1 base at V and 5 bases at J, with 8 bases between the two ends. Germline CDR1 MGHRA, CDR2 YSYEKL. DNA of the CDR3: TGCGCCAGCAGCCAAGCGGGGGAGTATGGCTACACCTTC. This gives the protein CASSQAGEYGYTF.

This clone was seen a few times. The V and J genes are TRBV6-5 and TRBJ1-4; D not certain. Germline assignment: CDR1 MNHEY and CDR2 SVGAGI. V was pared by 5 bases and J by 5 bases, with 12 bases between. The CDR3 length is 14 residues. The CDR3 here is CASSPQRLNEKLFF. The DNA of the CDR3 is TGTGCCAGCAGTCCTCAGAGGTTGAATGAAAAACTGTTTTTT.

CDR3: CATSRDQVHSNQPQHF. CDR3 DNA sequence: TGTGCCACCAGCAGAGATCAAGTCCATAGCAATCAGCCCCAGCATTTT. V usage is TRBV15 and J usage is TRBJ1-5, with D uncertain. Trimming shortened V by 0 bases and J by 0 bases, and 9 bases separated the two germline ends. CDR3 size: 16 residues. Per germline, CDR1 LNHNV and CDR2 YYDKDF (reference sequence). Supplemented by reference TRBV15 and TRBJ1-5, the full variable domain reads DAMVIQNPRYQVTQFGKPVTLSCSQTLNHNVMYWYQQKSSQAPKLLFHYYDKDFNNEADTPDNFQSRRPNTSFCFLDIRSPGLGDTAMYLCATSRDQVHSNQPQHFGDGTRLSIL.

The rearrangement links TRBV6-1 to TRBJ2-7; D may be TRBD2 (5 bases). Per germline, CDR1 MNHNS and CDR2 SASEGT. V was shortened by 1 base and J by 0 bases, with 10 bases between the two germline ends. The CDR3 length is 15 residues. This CDR3 is CASSEEEVPSYEQYF. CDR3 DNA: TGTGCCAGCAGTGAAGAGGAGGTCCCCTCCTACGAGCAGTACTTC.

This chain connects TRBV2 to TRBJ2-2; 10 nucleotides match TRBD1. Trimming removed 6 bases from V and 7 bases from J; junction bases left unmatched: 8. Germline V lookup: CDR1 SNHLY, CDR2 FYNNEI. This CDR3 is built from 15 residues. The CDR3 protein is CASSRRTGGIGELFF. In DNA form, the CDR3 reads TGTGCCAGCAGCAGGCGGACAGGGGGAATCGGGGAGCTGTTTTTT.

The chain joins TRBV6-4 to TRBJ1-2; TRBD1 matches at 11 bases. CDR3 length: 14 amino acids. J gave up 9 bases and V 5 bases, and 8 bases lay outside the gene matches. From germline, CDR1 is MRHNA and CDR2 SNTAGT. CDR3 in DNA: TGTGCCAGCAGTTTCGGACAGGGGGCCCCCCGCTACACCTTC. It specifies CASSFGQGAPRYTF.

This clone was found a few times. V and J are TRBV7-8 and TRBJ1-5; 7 positions match TRBD1. Looked up from germline, CDR1 is SGHVS and CDR2 is FQNEAQ. This CDR3 is built from 14 residues. V gave up 5 bases and J gave up 6 bases; unmatched junction bases: 7. The CDR3 region has the DNA TGTGCCAGCAGCCTCGACAGGGTGGGTCAGCCCCAGCATTTT. Amino acid sequence: CASSLDRVGQPQHF. Supplemented by reference TRBV7-8 and TRBJ1-5, the full variable domain reads GAGVSQSPRYKVAKRGQDVALRCDPISGHVSLFWYQQALGQGPEFLTYFQNEAQLDKSGLPSDRFFAERPEGSVSTLKIQRTQQEDSAVYLCASSLDRVGQPQHFGDGTRLSIL.

The chain links TRBV4-1 to TRBJ2-7; 9 bases agree with TRBD1. V was clipped by 1 base and J by 2 bases; unmatched bases: 3. There are 15 residues in the CDR3. Germline-derived CDR1 and CDR2 are MGHRA and YSYEKL. The CDR3 region is CASSQGRDRAYEQYF. In nucleotides, the CDR3 is TGCGCCAGCAGCCAAGGCCGGGACAGGGCCTACGAGCAGTACTTC.

To note about this clone: It is unclear where the CDR3 begins or ends on the DNA, so no DNA is shown, and the CDR3 is as TCRdb lists it. The chain carries TRBV28 and TRBJ2-7; the table's D call of TRBD1 was not tested on the DNA. From germline, CDR1 is MDHEN and CDR2 SYDVKM. Ends included, the CDR3 has 12 residues. The CDR3 loop reads CAVGTGAAPPYF.

CDR3 nucleotide sequence: TGTGCCAGCAGTGAAGTTGGGAAGCAGTTCTTC. As protein: CASSEVGKQFF. V and J are TRBV6-1 and TRBJ2-1, with D unresolved. CDR3 length: 11 amino acids. Germline CDR1 MNHNS, CDR2 SASEGT. The V end lost 1 base, the J end lost 11 bases, and 6 bases lay between the germline ends.

The chain recombines TRBV4-1 with TRBJ2-3; the D is unclear. Trimming pared 0 bases from V and 6 bases from J, leaving 19 bases between. Germline loops: CDR1 MGHRA, CDR2 YSYEKL. This CDR3 spans 17 amino acids. The CDR3 sequence: CASSQELRARLLDTQYF. DNA of the CDR3: TGCGCCAGCAGCCAAGAGCTAAGGGCACGTCTGTTGGATACGCAGTATTTT.

The rearrangement joins TRBV2 to TRBJ1-5; TRBD1 is a possible D gene (6 bases). The CDR3 consists of 14 residues. Germline assignment: CDR1 SNHLY and CDR2 FYNNEI. The germline V and J ends were trimmed by 5 bases and 3 bases, with 11 bases remaining between them. CDR3 in DNA: TGTGCCAGCAGTCACCGGACAGACAATCAGCCCCAGCATTTT. As protein: CASSHRTDNQPQHF.

This clone has more than one count but fewer than ten. V gene TRBV2 combines with J gene TRBJ1-2, with a weak D call TRBD1 (5 bases). CDR1 is SNHLY and CDR2 is FYNNEI in the germline V gene. V was shortened by 2 bases and J by 0 bases, with 10 bases between the two germline ends. The CDR3 runs to 15 residues. The CDR3 region has the DNA TGTGCCAGCAGTGAAAGGGACCATACTAACTATGGCTACACCTTC. Protein product: CASSERDHTNYGYTF.

The table lists this clone with a few counts. The CDR3 loop is CASSPASGGARELFF. The CDR3 DNA is TGTGCCAGCAGCCCCGCTAGCGGGGGCGCCCGGGAGCTGTTTTTT. This chain uses TRBV13 with TRBJ2-2, with 10 nucleotides matching TRBD2. Trimming at V came to 5 bases and at J to 9 bases, leaving 9 bases not matched to a gene. CDR1 is PRHDT, CDR2 FYEKMQ, per germline (reference sequence). The CDR3 spans 15 residues. Complete variable domain (other parts from reference TRBV13 and TRBJ2-2): AAGVIQSPRHLIKEKRETATLKCYPIPRHDTVYWYQQGPGQDPQFLISFYEKMQSDKGSIPDRFSAQQFSDYHSELNMSSLELGDSALYFCASSPASGGARELFFGEGSRLTVL.

J is TRBJ2-7 and V is TRBV5-3; TRBD2 matches at 10 bases. TRBV5-3 carries the ORF label, with uncertain function. Trimming at V came to 5 bases and at J to 5 bases, leaving 10 bases not matched to a gene. This CDR3 is built from 15 residues. CDR3 nucleotide sequence: TGTGCCAGAAGAATTACCGGGACTAGCGACAACGAGCAGTACTTC. Its protein is CARRITGTSDNEQYF.

The chain recombines TRBV7-2 with TRBJ2-1; D is possibly TRBD1 or TRBD2 (5 bases each). This CDR3 region has 19 residues. CDR1 SGHTA and CDR2 FQGNSA come from the germline V gene. V gave up 3 bases and J gave up 7 bases, with 28 bases separating them. The DNA for the CDR3 is TGTGCCAGCAGCTTCAATGGGGCCGGGGCCTGGGCGGGTATTAATGAGCAGTTCTTC. It specifies CASSFNGAGAWAGINEQFF.

Written as DNA, the CDR3 is TGCGCCAGCAGCCAAGATGGAGCGGGAGGCGTGCTAAGCACAGATACGCAGTATTTT. Amino acid sequence: CASSQDGAGGVLSTDTQYF. The chain employs TRBV4-3 and TRBJ2-3, with 9 positions matching TRBD2. Germline lookup yields CDR1 LGHNA and CDR2 YSLEER. V gave up 0 bases and J gave up 0 bases; unmatched junction bases: 10. The CDR3 loop spans 19 amino acids.

The CDR3 spells CASSPSKETQYF. As DNA, the CDR3 is TGTGCCAGTTCTCCCTCCAAAGAGACCCAGTACTTC. The J gene is TRBJ2-5, the V gene TRBV6-5; no clear D gene. CDR1 MNHEY and CDR2 SVGAGI come from the germline V gene. The CDR3 runs 12 residues. V lost 9 bases, J lost 3 bases, and 11 bases lay in between.

The chain combines TRBV15 with TRBJ2-1; D remains ambiguous. The CDR3 has 13 amino acids. From germline, CDR1 is LNHNV and CDR2 YYDKDF (reference sequence). V was pared by 1 base and J by 4 bases, with 5 bases between. CDR3 loop: CATSRGGYNEQFF. The CDR3 DNA follows: TGTGCCACCAGCAGAGGGGGATACAATGAGCAGTTCTTC.

Remarks on this clone: This sample also contains other DNA sequences that code for the same CDR3. J is TRBJ2-3 and V is TRBV18, with unresolved D. Looked up from germline, CDR1 is KGHSH and CDR2 is LQKENI. The CDR3 contains 11 residues. Trimming stripped 3 bases from V and 2 bases from J, with 0 bases between. CDR3 sequence (DNA): TGTGCCAGCTCACCCACAGATACGCAGTATTTT. Protein: CASSPTDTQYF.

The count of this clone is one. This chain joins TRBV4-1 and TRBJ2-7; tentative D call: TRBD1 (5 bases). Germline V gives CDR1 MGHRA, CDR2 YSYEKL. V gave up 2 bases and J gave up 4 bases, with 9 bases separating them. CDR3 length equals 13 residues. The CDR3 DNA is TGCGCCAGCAGCCAATCCAGGGAATACGAGCAGTACTTC. Translating gives CASSQSREYEQYF.

The rearrangement links TRBV9 to TRBJ2-3; D gene unclear. Trimming removed 4 bases at V and 0 bases at J, with 12 bases between. Germline CDR1 is SGDLS and CDR2 is YYNGEE. The CDR3 spans 15 residues. CDR3 protein: CASSLGSSSTDTQYF. The CDR3 DNA is TGTGCCAGCAGCCTAGGGTCCTCTAGCACAGATACGCAGTATTTT.

This chain links TRBV19 with TRBJ2-7; a possible D gene is TRBD1 (6 bases). V was clipped by 4 bases and J by 0 bases, with 19 bases between them. The CDR3 totals 17 residues. CDR1 and CDR2 from the germline V gene are LNHDA and SQIVND (reference sequence). In DNA form, the CDR3 reads TGTGCCAGTAGTAACGGACCCCGGGACATGAGCTCCTACGAGCAGTACTTC. Its translation is CASSNGPRDMSSYEQYF.

The gene calls are TRBV5-4 and TRBJ1-6; TRBD1 matches 8 bases. V lost 4 bases to trimming and J lost 9 bases; unmatched junction nucleotides: 9. Germline CDR1 SGHNT, CDR2 YYREEE (reference sequence). This CDR3 has 15 residues. DNA of the CDR3: TGTGCCAGCAGCCGAACGGACAGGGACGGTTCACCCCTCCACTTT. This codes for CASSRTDRDGSPLHF.